This T cell receptor beta chain comes out of a study of OX40 agonist ivuxolimab in advanced cancers. In the study overall: Dose-escalation patients were diagnosed with hepatocellular carcinoma, melanoma, renal cell cancer or head and neck cancer. Having had anti-PD-1, anti-PD-L1 or anti-CTLA-4 therapy before was allowed, and more than 35% had some. Study observations and caveats: The 0.1-3.0 mg/kg partial responders had among the lowest clonal expansion.

The germline gives CDR1 MRHNA, CDR2 SNTAGT. The CDR3 runs 15 residues. The J segment lost 7 bases and the V segment lost 0 bases, leaving 3 bases of the junction unmatched. Sequenced by immunoSEQ multiplex PCR; TCRdb stores in-frame clones only, minus some. The sample has 70,000 to 95,000 clones; approximately 94% are singletons. Regarding this clone: Its matching antigen is unknown.

Patients had blood sampled at baseline and again on cycle 4 day 1 and cycle 7 day 1. The chain joins TRBV6-4 to TRBJ2-1; 10 bases are a match to TRBD2. This sample comprised CD4+ or CD8+ T cells sorted from blood, obtained in a trial of the OX40 agonist ivuxolimab. This clonotype was obtained from an adult with an advanced solid tumor such as melanoma, head and neck, liver or kidney cancer. As DNA, the CDR3 is TGTGCCAGCAGTGACTCGTCTAGCGGGAGAAATGAGCAGTTCTTC. Translated, it gives CASSDSSSGRNEQFF.